The sequence of this TCR beta chain was determined in a study of T-cell reconstitution after alpha-beta-depleted transplantation in children. General study results and limits: When one year had passed after transplant, most T-cell counts and diversity came from newly produced T cells. About two months after transplant, alpha-beta T cells reportedly came from several hundred expanded graft clones.

This clonotype was counted at least ten times. Antigen: not known. It was with unique molecular identifiers that the TCRbeta library was prepared. TCRdb reanalysed the PCR reads using MiXCR and keeps one entry per CDR3 protein. Among roughly 400,000 distinct CDR3 sequences, 43% were seen once, and the ten largest hold under 35%. Sequenced material: PBMCs, taken before TCRalphabeta/CD19-depleted stem cell transplant. The origin of this receptor is a girl aged 2-10 years with aplastic anemia, due to receive a stem cell transplant.

CDR3 DNA sequence: TGTGCCAGCAGTTACCCGGGTATCGGCAATCAGCCCCAGCATTTT. Translating gives CASSYPGIGNQPQHF. The J gene is TRBJ1-5, the V gene TRBV6-2 or TRBV6-3; D uncertain. Trimming took 2 bases from V and 2 from J, leaving 10 bases between them. The CDR3 contains 15 residues. Looked up from germline, CDR1 is MNHEY and CDR2 is SVGEGT.